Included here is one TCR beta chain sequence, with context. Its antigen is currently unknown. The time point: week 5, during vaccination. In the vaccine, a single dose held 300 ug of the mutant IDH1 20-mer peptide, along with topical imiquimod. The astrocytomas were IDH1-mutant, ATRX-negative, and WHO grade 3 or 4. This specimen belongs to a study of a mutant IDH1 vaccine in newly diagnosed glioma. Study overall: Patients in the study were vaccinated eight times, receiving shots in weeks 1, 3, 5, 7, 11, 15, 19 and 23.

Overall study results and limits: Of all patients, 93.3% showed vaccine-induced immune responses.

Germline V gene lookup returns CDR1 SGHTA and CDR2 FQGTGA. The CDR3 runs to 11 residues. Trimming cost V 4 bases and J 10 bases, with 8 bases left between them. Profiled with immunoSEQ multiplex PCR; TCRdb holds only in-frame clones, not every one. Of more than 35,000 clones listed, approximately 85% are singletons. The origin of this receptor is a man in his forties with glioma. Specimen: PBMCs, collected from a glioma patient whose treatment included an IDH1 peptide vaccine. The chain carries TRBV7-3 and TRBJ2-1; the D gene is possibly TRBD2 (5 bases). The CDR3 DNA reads TGTGCCAGCAGCTCCCGCGGGGAGCAGTTCTTC. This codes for CASSSRGEQFF.